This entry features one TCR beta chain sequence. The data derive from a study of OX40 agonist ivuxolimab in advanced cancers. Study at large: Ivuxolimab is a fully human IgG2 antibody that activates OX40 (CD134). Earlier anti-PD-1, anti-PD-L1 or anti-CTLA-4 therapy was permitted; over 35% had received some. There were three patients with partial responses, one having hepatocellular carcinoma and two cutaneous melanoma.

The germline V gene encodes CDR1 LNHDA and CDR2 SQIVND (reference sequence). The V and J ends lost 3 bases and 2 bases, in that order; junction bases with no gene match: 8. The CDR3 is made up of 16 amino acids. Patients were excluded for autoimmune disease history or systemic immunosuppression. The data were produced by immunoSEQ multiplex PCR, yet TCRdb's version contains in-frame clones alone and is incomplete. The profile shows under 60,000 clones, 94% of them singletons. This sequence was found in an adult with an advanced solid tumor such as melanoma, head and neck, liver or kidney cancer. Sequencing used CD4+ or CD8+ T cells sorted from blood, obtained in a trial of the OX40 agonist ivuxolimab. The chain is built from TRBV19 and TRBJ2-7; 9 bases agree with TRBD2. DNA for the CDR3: TGTGCCAGTAGTATTGGGGAGGGACTAGCAACCTACGAGCAGTACTTC. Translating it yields CASSIGEGLATYEQYF.